This T cell receptor beta chain appears in the sequencing data of a study of cytotoxic CD8 clonotypes in ibrutinib-treated CLL. From germline, CDR1 is SGHTA and CDR2 FQGNSA. The ends lost 1 base at V and 8 bases at J; junction bases unmatched: 10. This CDR3 comprises 16 residues. The repertoire was sequenced with immunoSEQ multiplex PCR; TCRdb's copy has only in-frame clones and lacks some. The table has 150,000 to 200,000 clones, about 88% seen once; the top ten hold 3% to 3.5%. The gene calls are TRBV7-2 and TRBJ2-1; TRBD2 agrees at 8 bases. The TCR comes from a human donor with chronic lymphocytic leukemia. Sample: PBMCs, taken at disease progression, from a patient treated with ibrutinib. CDR3 DNA: TGTGCCAGCAGCTTAGTAGGGGGACTAGGGGTGCATGAGCAGTTCTTC. The encoded protein is CASSLVGGLGVHEQFF. Together with reference TRBV7-2 and TRBJ2-1, the CDR3 gives the full variable domain: GAGVSQSPSNKVTEKGKDVELRCDPISGHTALYWYRQSLGQGLEFLIYFQGNSAPDKSGLPSDRFSAERTGGSVSTLTIQRTQQEDSAVYLCASSLVGGLGVHEQFFGPGTRLTVL.